One sample yielded the 14 T cell receptor beta chains listed below, sequenced in a study of T cells in Graves' hyperthyroidism and ophthalmopathy. TCR beta CDR3 sequences were amplified from RNA transcripts. The HTBI primer set was used in a first-round RT-PCR of the TCR CDR3. TCRdb re-called the multiplex PCR reads through MiXCR, storing one row per CDR3 protein. The sample carries hundreds of thousands of distinct CDR3 sequences, 45% recorded once. Material for sequencing was peripheral blood or thyroid tissue (not recorded which). All receptors derive from an adult man with Graves' disease, either hyperthyroidism or ophthalmopathy (not recorded which).

This clonotype was counted once. CDR3: CASSRTPPYEQYF. The CDR3 DNA reads TGTGCCAGCAGCAGGACACCCCCCTACGAGCAGTACTTC. The rearrangement joins TRBV7-3 to TRBJ2-7, with a weak D call TRBD1 (5 bases). V was pared by 5 bases and J by 2 bases, with 10 bases between. This CDR3 has 13 residues. Germline CDR1 reads SGHTA; CDR2 reads FQGTGA.

This chain joins TRBV7-6 and TRBJ1-6; maybe TRBD1 (5 bases). This CDR3 region has 16 residues. Trimming left V 5 bases short and J 10 bases short, with 21 bases between. Germline values: CDR1 SGHVS, CDR2 FNYEAQ. CDR3 amino acids: CASSPEDGVGRSPLHF. For the CDR3, the DNA is TGTGCCAGCAGCCCTGAGGACGGAGTGGGGCGATCACCCCTCCACTTT.

The V gene is TRBV25-1, the J gene TRBJ1-3, with TRBD1 identical over 7 bases. Germline V gene lookup returns CDR1 MGHDK and CDR2 SYGVNS. CDR3 length: 16 residues. Unmatched junction bases numbered 5, after V lost 3 bases and J lost 0 bases. The CDR3 spells CASSDKNRGSGNTIYF. CDR3 nucleotides: TGTGCCAGCAGTGATAAGAACAGGGGCTCTGGAAACACCATATATTTT.

Turning to this clonotype: A read error may explain this, as a much larger clone is one base away. The CDR3 spells CASSYGDNEKLFF. CDR3 nucleotides: TGTGCCAGCAGTTACGGCGACAATGAAAAACTGTTTTTT. V is TRBV6-5 and J is TRBJ1-4; D uncertain. The CDR3 has 13 residues. Trimming removed 2 bases at V and 5 bases at J, with 6 bases between. Germline CDR1 and CDR2: MNHEY and SVGAGI.

This clonotype was seen more than once but under ten times. The rearrangement uses TRBV7-2 and TRBJ1-4; D is possibly TRBD1 (6 bases). The CDR3 is 18 amino acids. Per the germline V gene, CDR1 is SGHTA and CDR2 is FQGNSA. Trimming removed 0 bases at V and 7 bases at J, with 21 bases between. The CDR3 region is CASSLAFSSRGRAEKLFF. CDR3 nucleotides: TGTGCCAGCAGCTTAGCCTTTTCGAGCAGGGGCCGGGCTGAAAAACTGTTTTTT.

This chain links TRBV2 with TRBJ1-5; weak D call: TRBD1 (6 bases). V shed 4 bases and J shed 3 bases, with 13 bases lying between them. Germline V gives CDR1 SNHLY, CDR2 FYNNEI. The CDR3 extends over 15 amino acids. CDR3 bases: TGTGCCAGCAGTGTCCGGGGGCTTGTCAATCAGCCCCAGCATTTT. Translating gives CASSVRGLVNQPQHF.

J is TRBJ2-7 and V is TRBV6-5; TRBD1 matches 9 bases. CDR3 length: 17 amino acids. The J segment lost 4 bases and the V segment lost 5 bases, leaving 15 bases of the junction unmatched. Looked up from germline, CDR1 is MNHEY and CDR2 is SVGAGI. The CDR3 DNA follows: TGTGCCAGCAGTCCCTACACCGGGACAGGGCTTCCGTACGAGCAGTACTTC. It codes for CASSPYTGTGLPYEQYF.

This clonotype appeared a single time. In nucleotides, the CDR3 is TGTGCCAGCAGTGAAGCCGGGAGCAGGGTGTACGAGCAGTACTTC. Its protein product is CASSEAGSRVYEQYF. The chain combines TRBV6-4 with TRBJ2-7; maybe TRBD2 (6 bases). V was shortened by 3 bases and J by 4 bases, with 16 bases between the two germline ends. CDR1 and CDR2 (germline): MRHNA, SNTAGT. This CDR3 has 15 residues.

Concerning this clonotype itself: This may be a read error, as it is one base from a much larger clone. The DNA of the CDR3 is TGTGCCATCAGGGGACAGGACTACGAGCAGTGCTTC. Encoded protein: CAIRGQDYEQCF. J is TRBJ2-7 and V is TRBV10-3; TRBD1 agrees at 8 bases. This CDR3 comprises 12 residues. CDR1 and CDR2 from the germline V gene are ENHRY and SYGVKD.

At least ten counts were recorded for this clonotype. The chain uses TRBV2 and TRBJ1-5, with no clear D. The CDR3 has 14 amino acids. V shed 4 bases and J shed 5 bases, with 12 bases lying between them. Germline V gene lookup returns CDR1 SNHLY and CDR2 FYNNEI. CDR3 in amino acids: CASSAYGIDQPQHF. In DNA form, the CDR3 reads TGTGCCAGCAGTGCCTACGGGATCGATCAGCCCCAGCATTTT.

This clonotype was seen many times. The rearrangement links TRBV19 to TRBJ1-2; no definite D call. Trimming left V 3 bases short and J 3 bases short, with 8 bases between. This CDR3 is 13 amino acids long. The germline gives CDR1 LNHDA, CDR2 SQIVND (reference sequence). The CDR3 DNA reads as TGTGCCAGTAGTATGAGCGGGGACTATGGCTACACCTTC. Its translation is CASSMSGDYGYTF.

In its sample, this clonotype was seen a few times. The chain is built from TRBV12-3 or TRBV12-4 and TRBJ1-1; D remains ambiguous. CDR3 size: 15 residues. Trimming removed 6 bases from V and 2 bases from J, with 16 bases in between. In DNA form, the CDR3 reads TGTGCCAGCAGCTTAACTGGTCCGAGTAACACTGAAGCTTTCTTT. Its protein is CASSLTGPSNTEAFF.

The gene calls are TRBV20-1 and TRBJ2-5; D is possibly TRBD1 or TRBD2 (5 bases each). Per the germline V gene, CDR1 is DFQATT and CDR2 is SNEGSKA (reference sequence). Trimming left V 3 bases short and J 4 bases short, with 12 bases between. The CDR3 is 13 amino acids. The CDR3 nucleotides are TGCAGTGCTAGGGGGACGGGGACAGAGACCCAGTACTTC. This sequence encodes CSARGTGTETQYF.

This clonotype occurred many times. The chain has TRBV2 and TRBJ1-6; D is ambiguous. This CDR3 is built from 15 residues. Trimming shortened V by 2 bases and J by 5 bases, and 10 bases separated the two germline ends. Germline values: CDR1 SNHLY, CDR2 FYNNEI. The CDR3 sequence is CASSESDDDNSPLHF. CDR3 in DNA: TGTGCCAGCAGTGAATCGGACGACGATAATTCACCCCTCCACTTT.